A selection of T cell receptor beta chains follows, all from one sample in a study of T cell responses to AZD1222 COVID-19 vaccine. Method: immunoSEQ multiplex PCR; TCRdb's copy keeps in-frame clones and lacks some. The table records about 170,000 clones, 90% of them present only once. The starting material was peripheral blood, obtained on day 0 of AZD1222 vaccination. Receptors originate from an adult in good health. Each CDR3 is given with its conserved first and last residue. The order of the fields is D gene, J gene, clone size, V gene, CDR3 protein, CDR3 DNA. A D gene is named only where the DNA matches it firmly. Clone size is stated in some rows and not others, as once, few, many or a class when expanded.

TRBD1,TRBJ1-5,NA,TRBV19,CASRLTGVQPQHF,TGTGCCAGTAGACTAACAGGGGTTCAGCCCCAGCATTTT
TRBD1,TRBJ2-7,NA,TRBV5-4,CASSLVGGSVLDEQYF,TGTGCCAGCAGCTTGGTAGGGGGCTCCGTACTCGACGAGCAGTACTTC
NA,TRBJ1-3,NA,TRBV30,CAWSSPGTSGGNTIYF,TGTGCCTGGAGTTCCCCCGGGACATCAGGGGGAAACACCATATATTTT
TRBD1,TRBJ1-2,NA,TRBV10-2,CASSDYGGTDGYTF,TGCGCCAGCAGTGATTATGGAGGGACAGATGGCTACACCTTC
NA,TRBJ1-4,NA,TRBV24-1,CATSSATNEKLFF,TGTGCCACCAGTTCCGCAACTAATGAAAAACTGTTTTTT
NA,TRBJ2-7,once,TRBV27,CASSYRDGLDYEQYF,TGTGCCAGCAGTTACAGGGATGGGTTGGACTACGAGCAGTACTTC
NA,TRBJ1-5,NA,TRBV6-1,CASSGVMLGRQGLSNQPQHF,TGTGCCAGCAGTGGGGTAATGCTTGGACGGCAAGGACTCAGCAATCAGCCCCAGCATTTT
TRBD1,TRBJ2-1,NA,TRBV4-1,CASSQENWGQGNNEQFF,TGCGCCAGCAGCCAAGAAAATTGGGGACAGGGTAACAATGAGCAGTTCTTC
NA,TRBJ1-6,NA,TRBV11-2,CASSLDLQGLPLHF,TGTGCCAGCAGCTTAGATCTCCAGGGGCTGCCCCTCCACTTT
NA,TRBJ1-6,NA,TRBV5-6,CASSHFGRTVSPLHF,TGTGCCAGCAGCCATTTTGGTCGAACGGTTTCACCCCTCCACTTT
NA,TRBJ2-5,NA,TRBV4-1,CASSQGRGGRVEQETQYF,TGCGCCAGCAGCCAAGGGAGAGGTGGACGTGTCGAACAAGAGACCCAGTACTTC
TRBD2,TRBJ2-7,NA,TRBV28,CASSLRLFAGGSYEQYF,TGTGCCAGCAGTTTAAGGTTATTTGCGGGGGGGTCCTACGAGCAGTACTTC
NA,TRBJ1-5,NA,TRBV6-5,CASSYGGRDQPQHF,TGTGCCAGCAGTTACGGGGGTCGGGATCAGCCCCAGCATTTT
NA,TRBJ2-7,NA,TRBV19,CASSSGNYEQYF,TGTGCCAGTAGTAGTGGTAACTACGAGCAGTACTTC
NA,TRBJ2-7,NA,TRBV7-2,CASSPWTGEAYEQYF,TGTGCCAGCAGCCCGTGGACGGGAGAGGCCTACGAGCAGTACTTC
NA,TRBJ2-4,once,TRBV12-5,CASGSPGGPKNIQYF,TGTGCTAGTGGTTCCCCTGGGGGTCCCAAAAACATTCAGTACTTC
NA,TRBJ1-5,NA,TRBV2,CASSELGLSNQPQHF,TGTGCCAGCAGTGAACTGGGGCTTAGCAATCAGCCCCAGCATTTT
NA,TRBJ1-1,NA,TRBV5-8,CASSLKGIAEAFF,TGTGCCAGCAGCTTAAAGGGGATCGCTGAAGCTTTCTTT
NA,TRBJ1-6,few,TRBV4-2,CASSQERGRGNSPLHF,TGTGCCAGCAGCCAAGAAAGGGGTAGGGGTAATTCACCCCTCCACTTT
NA,TRBJ1-1,NA,TRBV9,CASSHADTEAFF,TGTGCCAGCAGCCACGCAGACACTGAAGCTTTCTTT
NA,TRBJ1-4,NA,TRBV10-1,CASSPDRTNEKLFF,TGCGCCAGCAGCCCTGACAGAACTAATGAAAAACTGTTTTTT
NA,TRBJ2-1,once,TRBV7-3,CASSGRQDNEQFF,TGTGCCAGCAGCGGACGGCAGGACAATGAGCAGTTCTTC
TRBD1,TRBJ2-7,NA,TRBV5-1,CASSSGTGTYEQYF,TGCGCCAGCAGCTCCGGGACAGGAACCTACGAGCAGTACTTC
NA,TRBJ1-6,NA,TRBV6-5,CASSQQVPSSPLHF,TGTGCCAGCAGCCAACAGGTTCCCAGTTCACCCCTCCACTTT
NA,TRBJ2-3,NA,TRBV5-1,CASSLEATSSTDTQYF,TGCGCCAGCAGCTTGGAGGCGACTTCCAGCACAGATACGCAGTATTTT
TRBD1,TRBJ2-7,NA,TRBV6-1,CASSEGQGSSYEQYF,TGTGCCAGCAGTGAGGGACAGGGGAGCTCCTACGAGCAGTACTTC
NA,TRBJ1-2,NA,TRBV4-1,CASRDDRTYGYTF,TGCGCCAGCAGGGACGACAGGACCTATGGCTACACCTTC
TRBD1,TRBJ1-2,NA,TRBV15,CATSRAETGTFYGYTF,TGTGCCACCAGCAGAGCCGAGACAGGGACCTTCTATGGCTACACCTTC
NA,TRBJ2-1,few,TRBV4-1,CASSQENTYNEQFF,TGCGCCAGCAGCCAGGAGAATACCTACAATGAGCAGTTCTTC
NA,TRBJ2-7,NA,TRBV11-2,CASSPGRDEQYF,TGTGCCAGCAGCCCAGGACGGGACGAGCAGTACTTC
NA,TRBJ2-4,NA,TRBV12-3/TRBV12-4,CASSPDSKNIQYF,TGTGCCAGCAGTCCGGACAGCAAAAACATTCAGTACTTC
TRBD1,TRBJ1-1,NA,TRBV28,CASLGQMNTEAFF,TGTGCCAGCCTGGGACAGATGAACACTGAAGCTTTCTTT
NA,TRBJ2-7,NA,TRBV28,CASSLYAAEQYF,TGTGCCAGCAGTTTATACGCTGCCGAGCAGTACTTC
NA,TRBJ1-1,NA,TRBV6-2/TRBV6-3,CASSGQPLGEAFF,TGTGCCAGCAGTGGACAGCCACTTGGTGAAGCTTTCTTT
NA,TRBJ1-5,NA,TRBV28,CASSSMGLLQPQHF,TGTGCCAGCAGTTCAATGGGGTTGCTGCAGCCCCAGCATTTT
NA,TRBJ1-5,NA,TRBV6-4,CASSDRANQPQHF,TGTGCCAGCAGTGACAGGGCTAATCAGCCCCAGCATTTT
TRBD2,TRBJ2-3,NA,TRBV7-3,CASSLTAGGADTQYF,TGTGCCAGCAGCTTAACAGCGGGGGGTGCAGATACGCAGTATTTT